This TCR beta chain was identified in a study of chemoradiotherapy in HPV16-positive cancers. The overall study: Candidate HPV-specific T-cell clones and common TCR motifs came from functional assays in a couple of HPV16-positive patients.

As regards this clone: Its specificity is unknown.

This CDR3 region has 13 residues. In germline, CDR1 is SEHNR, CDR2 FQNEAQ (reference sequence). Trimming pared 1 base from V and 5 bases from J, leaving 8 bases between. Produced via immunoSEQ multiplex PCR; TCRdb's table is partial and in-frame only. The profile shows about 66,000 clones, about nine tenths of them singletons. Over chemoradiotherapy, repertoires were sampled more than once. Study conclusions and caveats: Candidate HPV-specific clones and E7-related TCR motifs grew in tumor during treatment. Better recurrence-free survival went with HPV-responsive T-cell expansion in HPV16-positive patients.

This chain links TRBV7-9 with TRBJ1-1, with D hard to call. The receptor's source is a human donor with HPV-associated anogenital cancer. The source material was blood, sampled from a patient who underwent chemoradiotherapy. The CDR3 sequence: CASSLVYETEAFF. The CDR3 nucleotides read TGTGCCAGCAGCTTAGTGTATGAGACTGAAGCTTTCTTT.